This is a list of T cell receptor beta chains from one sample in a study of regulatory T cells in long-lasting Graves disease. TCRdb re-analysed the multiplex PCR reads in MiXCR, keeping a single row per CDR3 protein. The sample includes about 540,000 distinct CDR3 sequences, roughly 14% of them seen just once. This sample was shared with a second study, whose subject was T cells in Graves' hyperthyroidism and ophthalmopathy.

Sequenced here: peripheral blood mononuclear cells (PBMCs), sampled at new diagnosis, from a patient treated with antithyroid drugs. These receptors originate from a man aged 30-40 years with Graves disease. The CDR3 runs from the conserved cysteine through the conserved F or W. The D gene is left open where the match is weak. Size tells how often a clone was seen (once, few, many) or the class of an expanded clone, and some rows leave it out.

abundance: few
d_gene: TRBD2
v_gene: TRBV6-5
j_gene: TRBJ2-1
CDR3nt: TGTGCCAGCAGTTACTCAGCGGGGGGTGAGCAGTTCTTC
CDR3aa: CASSYSAGGEQFF

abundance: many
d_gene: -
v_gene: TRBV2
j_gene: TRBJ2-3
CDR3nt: TGTGCCAGCAGGATAACACCGGGACCGACGCAGTATTTT
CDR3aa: CASRITPGPTQYF

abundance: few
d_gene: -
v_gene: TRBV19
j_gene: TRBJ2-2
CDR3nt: TGTGCCAGCGCAAGGGGAGGAGATGGTACCGGGGAGCTGTTTTTT
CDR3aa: CASARGGDGTGELFF

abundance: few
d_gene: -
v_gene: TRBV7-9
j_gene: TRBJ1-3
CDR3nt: TGTGCCAGCAGCTTAGAGGGCTTTGGAAACACCATATATTTT
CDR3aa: CASSLEGFGNTIYF

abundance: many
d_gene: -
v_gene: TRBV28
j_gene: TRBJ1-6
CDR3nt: TGTGCTAGCACCAGCTCCTATAATTCACCCCTCCACTTT
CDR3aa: CASTSSYNSPLHF

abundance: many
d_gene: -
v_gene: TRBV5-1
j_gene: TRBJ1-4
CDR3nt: TGCGCCAGCAAGGGGGAAACAACTAATGAAAAACTGTTTTTT
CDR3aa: CASKGETTNEKLFF

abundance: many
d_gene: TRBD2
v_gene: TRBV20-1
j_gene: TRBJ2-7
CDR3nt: TGCAGTGCTAGAGAGACTAGCGGAGGCTCCTACGAGCAGTACTTC
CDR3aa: CSARETSGGSYEQYF

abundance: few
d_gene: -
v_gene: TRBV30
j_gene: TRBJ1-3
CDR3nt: TGTGCCTGGAGATTGAATGGAAACACCATATATTTT
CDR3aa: CAWRLNGNTIYF

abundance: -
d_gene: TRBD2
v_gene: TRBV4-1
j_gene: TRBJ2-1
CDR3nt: TGCGCCAGCAGCCATTTAGCGGGAGGGGACAATGAGCAGTTCTTC
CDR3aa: CASSHLAGGDNEQFF

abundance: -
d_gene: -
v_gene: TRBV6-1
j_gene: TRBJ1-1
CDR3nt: TGTGCCAGCAGATTGGGGTCAAATGCTTTCTTT
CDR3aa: CASRLGSNAFF

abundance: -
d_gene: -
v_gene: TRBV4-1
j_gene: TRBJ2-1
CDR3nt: TGCGCCAGCGGGGGGACCCGAGAGGGGAATGAGCAGTTCTTC
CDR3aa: CASGGTREGNEQFF

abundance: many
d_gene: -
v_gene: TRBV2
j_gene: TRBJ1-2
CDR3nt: TGTGCCAGCACTCCCATCGGGGCAGGAGATGGCTACACCTTC
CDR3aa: CASTPIGAGDGYTF

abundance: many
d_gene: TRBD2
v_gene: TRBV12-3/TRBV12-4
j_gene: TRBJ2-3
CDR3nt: TGTGCCAGCAGGGGACTAGCGGGAGGGCGAGCAACAGATACGCAGTATTTT
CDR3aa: CASRGLAGGRATDTQYF

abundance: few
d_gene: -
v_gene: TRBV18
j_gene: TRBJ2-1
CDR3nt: TGTGCCAGCTCGCAAACTTCAGGGGGGGGTGAGCAGTTCTTC
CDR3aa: CASSQTSGGGEQFF

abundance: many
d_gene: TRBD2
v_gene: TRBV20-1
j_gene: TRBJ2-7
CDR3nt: TGCAGTGCCCTGAAAACTAGCGGGAGAGCTCCCGAGCAGTACTTC
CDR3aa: CSALKTSGRAPEQYF

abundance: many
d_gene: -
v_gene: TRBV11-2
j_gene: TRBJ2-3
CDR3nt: TGTGCCAGCATCGTCCACGGGACAGATACGCAGTATTTT
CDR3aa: CASIVHGTDTQYF

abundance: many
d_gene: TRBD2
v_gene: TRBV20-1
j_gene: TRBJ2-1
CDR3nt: TGCAGTGCTAGGGGGACTAGCGGGACCTCATCCTACAATGAGCAGTTCTTC
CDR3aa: CSARGTSGTSSYNEQFF

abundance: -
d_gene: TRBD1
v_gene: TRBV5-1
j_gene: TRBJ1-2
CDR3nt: TGCGCCAGCAGTATAGGGACAGCAAATGGCTACACCTTC
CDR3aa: CASSIGTANGYTF

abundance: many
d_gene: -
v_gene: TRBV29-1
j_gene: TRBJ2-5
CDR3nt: TGCAGCCTCTACCAAGAGACCCAGTACTTC
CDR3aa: CSLYQETQYF

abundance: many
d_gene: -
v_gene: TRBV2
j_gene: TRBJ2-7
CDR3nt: TGTGCCAGCTCAGGGAGTGGGGCGAAGGACGAGCAGTACTTC
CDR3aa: CASSGSGAKDEQYF

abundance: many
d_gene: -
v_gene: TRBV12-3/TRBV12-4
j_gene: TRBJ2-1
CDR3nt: TGTGCCAGCAGCGGTTTGGGTTCCTACAATGAGCAGTTCTTC
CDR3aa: CASSGLGSYNEQFF

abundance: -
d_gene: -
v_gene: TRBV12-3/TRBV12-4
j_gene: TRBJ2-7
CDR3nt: TGTGCCAGCGCCGGGACCTACGAGCAGTACTTC
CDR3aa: CASAGTYEQYF

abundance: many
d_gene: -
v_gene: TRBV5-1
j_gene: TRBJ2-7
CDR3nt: TGCGCCAGCAGGACTAAGGGGCCCCCCTACGAGCAGTACTTC
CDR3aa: CASRTKGPPYEQYF

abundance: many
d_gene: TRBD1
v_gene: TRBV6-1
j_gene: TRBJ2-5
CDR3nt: TGTGCCAGCAGTGTAGGTACAGGGGCCGGCCAAGAGACCCAGTACTTC
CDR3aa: CASSVGTGAGQETQYF

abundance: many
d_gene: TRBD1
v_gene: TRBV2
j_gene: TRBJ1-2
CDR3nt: TGTGCCAGCAGTTTATATATTAAGACAGGGGGCTATGGCTACACCTTC
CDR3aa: CASSLYIKTGGYGYTF

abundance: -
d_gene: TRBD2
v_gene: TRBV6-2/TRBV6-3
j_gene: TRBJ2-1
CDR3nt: TGTGCCAGCAGTAGACTAGCGGAATACAATGAGCAGTTCTTC
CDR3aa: CASSRLAEYNEQFF

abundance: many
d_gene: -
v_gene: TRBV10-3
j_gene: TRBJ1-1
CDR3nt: TGTGCCATCAGTGAGTCAGTGGATTTCACTGAAGCTTTCTTT
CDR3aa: CAISESVDFTEAFF

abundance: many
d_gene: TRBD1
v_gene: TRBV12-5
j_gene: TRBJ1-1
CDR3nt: TGTGCTAGTGGTTTGGCCTACAGGGGGCCGAACACTGAAGCTTTCTTT
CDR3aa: CASGLAYRGPNTEAFF

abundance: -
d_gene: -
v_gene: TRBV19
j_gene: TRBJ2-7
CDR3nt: TGTGCCAGTAGTACGGCCCCGACCTACGAGCAGTACTTC
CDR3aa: CASSTAPTYEQYF

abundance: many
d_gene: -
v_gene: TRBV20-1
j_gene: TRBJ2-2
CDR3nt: TGCAGTGCTAGAGATCGTACAGCGGCGAACACCGGGGAGCTGTTTTTT
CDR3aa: CSARDRTAANTGELFF

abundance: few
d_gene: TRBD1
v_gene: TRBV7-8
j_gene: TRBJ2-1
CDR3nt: TGTGCCAGCAGCAAGGACAGGGTCCCTGGGGGTGAGCAGTTCTTC
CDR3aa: CASSKDRVPGGEQFF

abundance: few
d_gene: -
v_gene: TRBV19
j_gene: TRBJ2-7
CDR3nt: TGTGCCAGTAGTATAACGGGAGTAGGCTACGAGCAGTACTTC
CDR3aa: CASSITGVGYEQYF

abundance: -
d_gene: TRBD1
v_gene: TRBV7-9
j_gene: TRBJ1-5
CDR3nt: TGTGCCAGCAGCTCACAGGGGGCCGGCGATCAGCCCCAGCATTTT
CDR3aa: CASSSQGAGDQPQHF

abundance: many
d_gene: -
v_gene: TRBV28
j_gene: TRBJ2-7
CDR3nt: TGTGCCAGCAGTTTACGGCACGAGCAGTACTTC
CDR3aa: CASSLRHEQYF

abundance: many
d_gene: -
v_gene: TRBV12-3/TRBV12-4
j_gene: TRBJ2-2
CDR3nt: TGTGCCAGCACCCCTAGTAGGGCGAACACCGGGGAGCTGTTTTTT
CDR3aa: CASTPSRANTGELFF

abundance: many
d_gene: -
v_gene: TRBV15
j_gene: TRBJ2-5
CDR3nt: TGTGCCACCAGCATCTCCCGCCCCGGTTTGCAAGAGACCCAGTACTTC
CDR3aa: CATSISRPGLQETQYF

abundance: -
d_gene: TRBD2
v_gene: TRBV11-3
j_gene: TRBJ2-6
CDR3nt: TGTGCCAGCAGCTCAGCTAGCGGGATGAGCTCTGGGGCCAACGTCCTGACTTTC
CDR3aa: CASSSASGMSSGANVLTF

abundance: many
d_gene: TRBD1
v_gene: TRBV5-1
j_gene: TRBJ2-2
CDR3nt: TGTGCCAGCAGCTTCGAGGGGGCGGGCGGGGAGCTGTTTTTT
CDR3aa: CASSFEGAGGELFF

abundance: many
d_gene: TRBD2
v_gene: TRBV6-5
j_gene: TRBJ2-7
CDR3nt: TGTGCCAGCAGTTACTCTACTAGCGGGAGTAACCACGAGCAGTACTTC
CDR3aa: CASSYSTSGSNHEQYF

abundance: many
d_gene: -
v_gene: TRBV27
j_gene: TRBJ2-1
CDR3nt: TGTGCCAGCAGACCGACTTTTTTGCGCCCTTACAATGAGCAGTTCTTC
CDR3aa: CASRPTFLRPYNEQFF

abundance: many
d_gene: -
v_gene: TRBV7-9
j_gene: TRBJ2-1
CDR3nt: TGTGCCAGTCAACTAGAGAGTGAGCAGTTCTTC
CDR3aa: CASQLESEQFF

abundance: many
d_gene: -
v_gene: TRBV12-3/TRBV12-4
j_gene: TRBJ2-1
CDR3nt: TGTGCCAGCAGCCCGGGGAGGACACGGTGGTACAATGAGCAGTTCTTC
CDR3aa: CASSPGRTRWYNEQFF

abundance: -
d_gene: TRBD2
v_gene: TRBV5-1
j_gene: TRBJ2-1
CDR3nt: TGCGCCAGCACCACCACCGCGGCGGGAGTTCGGAATGAGCAGTTCTTC
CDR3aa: CASTTTAAGVRNEQFF

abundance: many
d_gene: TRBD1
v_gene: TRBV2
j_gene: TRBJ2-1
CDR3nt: TGTGCCAGCAGTAACACAGGGGGCGTAGGCTACAATGAGCAGTTCTTC
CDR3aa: CASSNTGGVGYNEQFF